The present TCR beta chain was sequenced within a study of early T cells in non-severe SARS-CoV-2 infection (dated by TCRdb to the early 2020s). As for the study more broadly: Because TCR sequencing relied on bulk RNA taken from unsorted whole blood, pairing of alpha and beta chains was not possible. Study-wide findings and limitations: VDJdb matching was skewed toward anti-spike CD8 responses, so virus-specific expansions were likely underestimated and private and CD4 specificities were missed.

To note about this clonotype: No antigen is known for it. Within one base of it there is no much larger clone, and no base qualities were kept.

Set within a cohort of healthcare workers in London, UK, this nested case-control study involved weekly PCR testing of nasopharyngeal swabs along with blood sampling. Healthcare workers were recruited between 23 and 31 March 2020, during the week of the UK lockdown, and were followed weekly for up to roughly 16 weeks. Library construction relied on 5' RACE. For sequencing, a NextSeq 500 was employed. To correct for sequencing error and PCR bias, the TCR library protocol tagged individual cDNA molecules with unique molecular identifiers. Both TCR alpha and beta chains were sequenced, and tight co-correlation was observed between alpha and beta sequence abundances in each sample. The authors' analysis ran thus. Decombinator V4 was used to annotate TCR sequences for V gene, J gene and CDR3. Expanded TCRs were defined as changing significantly between any two time points under a Poisson model with p below 0.0001. TCR abundances were normalised to the total number of TCRs sequenced in each sample and reported as counts per million. TRAV1-2 paired with TRAJ12, TRAJ20 or TRAJ33 defined MAIT TCRs, while TRAV10 paired with TRAJ18 defined iNKT TCRs. VDJdb, accessed on 1 November 2021, was searched for TCRs annotated for CMV, EBV and SARS-CoV-2, and TCRs annotated for more than one antigen were excluded. TCRdb reprocessed the public reads (quality trimming at Q25 with fastp, clone calling with MiXCR) and kept in-frame beta chains. Entries that share a CDR3 protein sequence are merged under the most common genes and DNA. The V and J calls shown here were made by TCRdb, not taken from the authors' results. The sample table contains about 50,000 distinct CDR3 sequences; only one count was recorded for 10% of them. The ten largest make up 6.5% of the sample.

According to the germline V gene, CDR1 reads SGHRS and CDR2 reads YFSETQ. The junction carries 9 bases between V and J, which are trimmed by 5 bases and 6 bases respectively. CDR3 length: 11 amino acids, cysteine to phenylalanine. Just the 33-base CDR3 DNA is kept, in frame starting at base 1. The chain is assembled from TRBV5-1 and TRBJ2-7, with no confident D gene call. The sequence was collected from an adult who was a healthcare worker with PCR-confirmed SARS-CoV-2 infection or an uninfected control (not recorded which). Sequencing was done on a sample of whole blood. The DNA sequence reads TGCGCCAGCAGTACCTACTCCGAGCAGTACTTC. This translates into CASSTYSEQYF.